The rows below give T cell receptor beta chains drawn from one sample of a study of control samples from healthy donors and cancer patients. Generated by immunoSEQ multiplex PCR, the TCRdb table keeps only in-frame clones and is missing some. This sample has about 250,000 clones; more than 65% occur once, and the top ten carry more than 10%. Source material: PBMCs. Every receptor here comes from a woman aged 60-75 years with lung cancer. Both conserved end residues are part of each CDR3. D genes are given only for firm matches. Rows give clone size only sometimes, using once, few, many, or a class for an expanded clone.

TRBV18	.	TRBJ1-6	.	TGTGCCAGCTCACCACAACACGAGTCACCCCTCCACTTT	CASSPQHESPLHF
TRBV19	.	TRBJ1-5	.	TGTGCCAGTAGTATCATAAATCAGCCCCAGCATTTT	CASSIINQPQHF
TRBV5-6	.	TRBJ1-5	.	TGTGCCAGCAGCTTGGGGCTAACTCCGAGCAATCAGCCCCAGCATTTT	CASSLGLTPSNQPQHF
TRBV6-5	.	TRBJ2-2	.	TGTGCCAGCAGTTACGGGACGACGAACACCGGGGAGCTGTTTTTT	CASSYGTTNTGELFF
TRBV3-1/TRBV3-2	.	TRBJ1-4	.	TGTGCCAGCAGCCAAGAGGGACGGTCCTATGAAAAACTGTTTTTT	CASSQEGRSYEKLFF
TRBV6-6	once	TRBJ2-7	TRBD2	TGTGCCAGCACCGGCGGGAGGACCGAGCAGTACTTC	CASTGGRTEQYF
TRBV5-4	.	TRBJ1-2	TRBD1	TGTGCCAGCAGCCCCGGACAGGGGTTGTGGGGCTACACCTTC	CASSPGQGLWGYTF
TRBV21-1	few	TRBJ2-2	.	TGTGCCAGCAGGTTAGGGGACAGGGGCGCCGGGGAGCTGTTTTTT	CASRLGDRGAGELFF
TRBV7-3	.	TRBJ2-1	TRBD2	TGTGCCAGCAGCTCAAGAGGCGGGAGCAACAATGAGCAGTTCTTC	CASSSRGGSNNEQFF
TRBV20-1	.	TRBJ2-1	TRBD2	TGCAGTGCTGGACTAGCGGCTGAGCAGTTCTTC	CSAGLAAEQFF
TRBV18	.	TRBJ1-6	.	TGTGCCAGCTCACCCATGGGGGGGACCAATTCACCCCTCCACTTT	CASSPMGGTNSPLHF
TRBV2	.	TRBJ2-3	.	TGTGCCAGCAGTGCCCTCTTACGGACAGATACGCAGTATTTT	CASSALLRTDTQYF
TRBV7-9	.	TRBJ2-1	TRBD2	TGTGCCAGCAGCCCTCCGGGACTAGCGGGAGTCGTCGAGCAGTTCTTC	CASSPPGLAGVVEQFF
TRBV6-6	.	TRBJ1-1	.	TGTGCCAGCAGTTATATAAACACTGAAGCTTTCTTT	CASSYINTEAFF
TRBV24-1	.	TRBJ1-6	.	TGTGCCACCAGTGATCAAATTAGGGCGGGGTATAATTCACCCCTCCACTTT	CATSDQIRAGYNSPLHF
TRBV30	.	TRBJ2-1	.	TGTGCCTGGAGTGTACTTGATGAGCAGTTCTTC	CAWSVLDEQFF
TRBV2	.	TRBJ1-6	.	TGTGCCAGCAGTTCTTTCTCACCCCTCCACTTT	CASSSFSPLHF
TRBV18	.	TRBJ1-2	TRBD1	TGTGCCAGCTCACTGGGACAGGCTTATGGCTACACCTTC	CASSLGQAYGYTF
TRBV19	.	TRBJ1-5	.	TGTGCCAGTAGCGGACGGGCGAATCAGCCCCAGCATTTT	CASSGRANQPQHF
TRBV5-1	.	TRBJ2-5	TRBD2	TGCGCCAGCAGCTCCGGACTAGCGGGAGGTGTTCAAGAGACCCAGTACTTC	CASSSGLAGGVQETQYF
TRBV7-9	.	TRBJ2-5	.	TGTGCCAGCAGCTTGACTTCCGAAGAGACCCAGTACTTC	CASSLTSEETQYF
TRBV28	.	TRBJ1-6	.	TGTGCCAGCAGACAAGCCCTCATGGGTTCACCCCTCCACTTT	CASRQALMGSPLHF
TRBV2	.	TRBJ1-2	.	TGTGCCAGCAACCGAGGGGCCAGACCTTACACCTTC	CASNRGARPYTF
TRBV27	.	TRBJ1-5	.	TGTGCCAGCAGCCAGGTGACTAGCAATCAGCCCCAGCATTTT	CASSQVTSNQPQHF
TRBV5-1	many	TRBJ1-1	.	TGCGCCAGCAGCTTGGTGGGACCGATGAACACTGAAGCTTTCTTT	CASSLVGPMNTEAFF
TRBV11-2	.	TRBJ1-1	TRBD1	TGTGCCAGCAGCGACCGGGACAGGGTTGCTTTCTTT	CASSDRDRVAFF
TRBV18	.	TRBJ1-5	.	TGTGCCAGCTCCCACAGCAGGGAGATGGGCAATCAGCCCCAGCATTTT	CASSHSREMGNQPQHF
TRBV28	.	TRBJ2-2	TRBD1	TGTGCCAGCGGAAATCAGGGGGCCACCGGGGAGCTGTTTTTT	CASGNQGATGELFF
TRBV5-1	.	TRBJ1-4	TRBD1	TGCGCCAGCAGCTTGGGGACAGGGCGGAATGAAAAACTGTTTTTT	CASSLGTGRNEKLFF
TRBV19	.	TRBJ1-4	.	TGTGCCAGTAGACAATACGCCGACGGGACCGCATGGGGTTCAACTAATGAAAAACTGTTTTTT	CASRQYADGTAWGSTNEKLFF
TRBV2	many	TRBJ1-2	TRBD1	TGTGCCAGCAGGAACACAGGGGGTGGCTACACCTTC	CASRNTGGGYTF
TRBV28	.	TRBJ2-7	.	TGTGCCAGCAGTTCGACAAAGGACGAGCAGTACTTC	CASSSTKDEQYF
TRBV5-4	.	TRBJ2-1	TRBD2	TGTGCCAGCAGCTCCCGACTAGCGGGTTACAATGAGCAGTTCTTC	CASSSRLAGYNEQFF
TRBV28	.	TRBJ2-5	.	TGTGCCAGCAGTTTTCGAGGGGAGACCCAGTACTTC	CASSFRGETQYF
TRBV3-1/TRBV3-2	.	TRBJ1-2	.	TGTGCCAGCAGCCTATCGGGGAGCCACTATGGCTACACCTTC	CASSLSGSHYGYTF
TRBV3-1/TRBV3-2	.	TRBJ1-6	TRBD1	TGTGCCAGCAGCGGGACAGCTACTTACTCCTATAATTCACCCCTCCACTTT	CASSGTATYSYNSPLHF
TRBV5-4	.	TRBJ1-4	.	TGTGCCAGCACCCACGGGGGGGGGATTAATGAAAAACTGTTTTTT	CASTHGGGINEKLFF
TRBV28	.	TRBJ2-7	TRBD2	TGTGCCAGCAGTCAAGCGGGGGTTTCCTACGAGCAGTACTTC	CASSQAGVSYEQYF